This entry features one T cell receptor (beta chain) sequence. This sample was taken from a study of blood T cell repertoires in COVID-19. Across the study: The samples span acute and convalescent COVID-19 from the United States, Italy and Spain. T cells, B-cell-depleted T cells, or PBMCs provided the cDNA or gDNA that served as material.

Participants spanned ages about 18 to 90 years and resided in 24 US areas. Participant-reported clinical history was the basis for cohort assignment. Sequenced by immunoSEQ multiplex PCR; TCRdb stores in-frame clones only, minus some. The sample has a few hundred thousand clones, 87% seen once. Trimming removed 1 base from V and 2 bases from J; junction bases left unmatched: 7. Germline-derived CDR1 and CDR2 are LGHNA and YSLEER. The CDR3 length is 16 residues. J is TRBJ1-2 and V is TRBV4-3; 7 bases agree with TRBD1. Sequencing input: PBMCs or T cells enriched from blood (not recorded which). This receptor was obtained from a woman under 30 who had recovered from COVID-19. In DNA form, the CDR3 reads TGCGCCAGCAGCCAAGCAAGGGGGACAGCCAACTATGGCTACACCTTC. Translated: CASSQARGTANYGYTF.